A single sample is the source of the 22 T cell receptor beta chains below, sequenced in a study of blood T cell repertoires in COVID-19. Clones were sequenced by immunoSEQ multiplex PCR, and TCRdb holds only the in-frame ones, with some missing. The sample records about 140,000 clones, more than 80% being singletons. Specimen: peripheral blood. These receptors came from an elderly woman in a cohort sampled during active or convalescent COVID-19.

J is TRBJ1-1 and V is TRBV9; D not certain. V lost 2 bases, J lost 1 base, and 12 bases lay in between. The V gene's germline CDR1 is SGDLS and CDR2 YYNGEE. The CDR3 is made up of 15 amino acids. The CDR3 loop reads CASSVDPQENTEAFF. The CDR3 bases are TGTGCCAGCAGCGTCGACCCGCAGGAGAACACTGAAGCTTTCTTT.

This chain links TRBV21-1 with TRBJ2-7; the table's D call TRBD1 went unverified against the DNA. TRBV21-1 is labeled a pseudogene. The CDR3 spans 14 residues. CDR3: CARFDRGRAYEQYV. The CDR3 DNA reads TGTGCCAGGTTCGACAGGGGCAGGGCCTACGAGCAGTACGTC.

V is TRBV5-8 and J is TRBJ2-3; maybe TRBD2 (6 bases). In germline, CDR1 is SGHTS, CDR2 YDEGEE. Deletions cut 3 bases from V and 8 bases from J, with 16 bases between. The CDR3 has 14 amino acids. CDR3: CASSWGEAGGTQYF. Here the CDR3 DNA reads TGTGCCAGCAGCTGGGGGGAAGCAGGCGGTACGCAGTATTTT.

The J gene is TRBJ1-2, the V gene TRBV2; TRBD1 aligns across 7 bases. Germline V lookup: CDR1 SNHLY, CDR2 FYNNEI. This CDR3 region has 14 residues. With 7 bases clipped from V and 3 bases from J, the junction kept 8 bases outside the gene matches. CDR3 region: CASNRQGGDYGYTF. In DNA form, the CDR3 reads TGTGCCAGCAACCGACAGGGCGGAGACTATGGCTACACCTTC.

The rearrangement joins TRBV7-2 to TRBJ1-2; D perhaps matches TRBD1 (5 bases). Trimming took 5 bases from V and 0 from J, leaving 13 bases between them. The CDR3 is made up of 15 amino acids. Per germline, CDR1 SGHTA and CDR2 FQGNSA. The CDR3 region is CASSPRQNANYGYTF. In DNA form, the CDR3 reads TGTGCCAGCAGCCCCCGACAGAACGCTAACTATGGCTACACCTTC.

The V call is TRBV5-1, the J call TRBJ2-5; 9 positions agree with TRBD2. This CDR3 has 16 residues. Germline V gene lookup returns CDR1 SGHRS and CDR2 YFSETQ. The ends lost 0 bases at V and 4 bases at J; junction bases unmatched: 7. CDR3 residues: CASSLGAGGPGETQYF. The CDR3 region has the DNA TGCGCCAGCAGCTTGGGTGCGGGGGGGCCCGGAGAGACCCAGTACTTC.

The chain recombines TRBV9 with TRBJ1-2; no reliable D call. The V end lost 0 bases, the J end lost 4 bases, and 10 bases lay between the germline ends. Germline V gene data show CDR1 as SGDLS and CDR2 as YYNGEE. The CDR3 runs to 14 residues. This CDR3 is CASSVAGGFYGYTF. For the CDR3, the DNA is TGTGCCAGCAGCGTAGCTGGCGGATTCTATGGCTACACCTTC.

The rearrangement links TRBV5-1 to TRBJ1-6, with TRBD1 matching 9 bases. Germline CDR1 SGHRS, CDR2 YFSETQ. The trim removed 4 bases at V and 7 bases at J, leaving 3 bases unmatched. The CDR3 is 14 residues long. The CDR3: CASSTGTGNSPLHF. The CDR3 DNA is TGCGCCAGCAGCACGGGGACAGGGAATTCACCCCTCCACTTT.

The chain couples TRBV7-9 to TRBJ2-1; TRBD2 aligns across 9 bases. CDR3 length: 15 residues. The V segment lost 7 bases and the J segment 1 base; nucleotides outside the gene matches: 5. The germline CDR1 and CDR2 sequences are SEHNR and FQNEAQ (reference sequence). The CDR3 region is CASTLGLASYNEQFF. The CDR3 DNA reads TGTGCCAGCACCCTGGGACTAGCTTCCTACAATGAGCAGTTCTTC.

V usage is TRBV12-5 and J usage is TRBJ2-2; a weak D match, TRBD1 (6 bases). The V end was cut by 4 bases, the J end by 9 bases, with 12 bases between. Germline V gene data show CDR1 as LGHNT and CDR2 as FRNRAP. The CDR3 runs to 13 residues. In nucleotides, the CDR3 is TGTGCTAGTGGTTACTCAGGGGACCGGGAGCTGTTTTTT. It encodes CASGYSGDRELFF.

As to this clone: The junction shows a germline mismatch at one end, possibly a read error. The genes are TRBV6-5 and TRBJ1-5; perhaps TRBD1 as D (5 bases). The CDR3 contains 13 residues. CDR1 and CDR2 (germline): MNHEY, SVGAGI. The DNA of the CDR3 is TGTGCCGTTAGTGGGGGGAGTAATCGGCCCCAGCATTTT. It yields the protein CAVSGGSNRPQHF.

The chain carries TRBV7-9 and TRBJ2-1; 12 nucleotides align to TRBD2. Germline CDR1 and CDR2: SEHNR and FQNEAQ (reference sequence). This CDR3 spans 15 amino acids. J gave up 9 bases and V 5 bases, and 8 bases lay outside the gene matches. The CDR3 here is CASSPTTSGGSEQFF. The CDR3 coding sequence is TGTGCCAGCAGCCCTACAACTAGCGGGGGGAGTGAGCAGTTCTTC.

The CDR3 DNA is TGTGCCAGCAGCTTTCGCGGGGGGGACGAGCAGTACTTC. Protein sequence: CASSFRGGDEQYF. This chain uses TRBV5-6 with TRBJ2-7, with TRBD2 identical over 9 bases. Trimming took 2 bases from V and 5 from J; bases not matched to a gene: 2. The CDR3 length is 13 residues. Per germline, CDR1 SGHDT and CDR2 YYEEEE. The entire variable domain, with the rest obtained from reference TRBV5-6 and TRBJ2-7, is as follows: DAGVTQSPTHLIKTRGQQVTLRCSPKSGHDTVSWYQQALGQGPQFIFQYYEEEERQRGNFPDRFSGHQFPNYSSELNVNALLLGDSALYLCASSFRGGDEQYFGPGTRLTVT.

The genes are TRBV19 and TRBJ1-1; 7 nucleotides agree with TRBD1. CDR3 length: 16 residues. V dropped 7 bases and J dropped 0; count of bases not matched to a gene: 11. Germline V CDR1 and CDR2: LNHDA, SQIVND (reference sequence). CDR3 sequence: CASKRSQGQLNTEAFF. The DNA of the CDR3 is TGTGCCAGTAAGAGAAGTCAGGGACAGTTGAACACTGAAGCTTTCTTT.

V usage is TRBV5-3 and J usage is TRBJ1-5, with 10 bases fitting TRBD1. TRBV5-3 is annotated as an ORF whose role is uncertain. The CDR3 has 18 residues. Germline trimming cut 4 bases from V and 2 bases from J; bases unmatched to any gene: 12. CDR3 DNA sequence: TGTGCCAGAAGCAGGACAGGGGGTAGGATGAAGGGCAATCAGCCCCAGCATTTT. Translated: CARSRTGGRMKGNQPQHF.

The rearrangement joins TRBV5-1 to TRBJ2-2; 11 bases map to TRBD2. Per germline, CDR1 SGHRS and CDR2 YFSETQ. This CDR3 comprises 18 residues. V shed 4 bases, J shed 6 bases, and the junction held 14 bases outside the gene matches. The CDR3 DNA reads TGCGCCAGCAGCCGCCTCGTCCTAGCGGGGGGCCAGGCCGGGGAGCTGTTTTTT. This gives the protein CASSRLVLAGGQAGELFF. Full variable domain (remainder filled in from reference TRBV5-1 and TRBJ2-2): KAGVTQTPRYLIKTRGQQVTLSCSPISGHRSVSWYQQTPGQGLQFLFEYFSETQRNKGNFPGRFSGRQFSNSRSEMNVSTLELGDSALYLCASSRLVLAGGQAGELFFGEGSRLTVL.

This chain links TRBV5-1 with TRBJ2-3; 11 bases align to TRBD2. The CDR3 length is 16 residues. The ends lost 5 bases at V and 6 bases at J; junction bases unmatched: 11. Germline CDR1 reads SGHRS; CDR2 reads YFSETQ. CDR3: CASRGLAGGTSDTQYF. The CDR3 DNA sequence: TGCGCCAGCAGGGGTTTAGCGGGGGGGACTTCGGATACGCAGTATTTT.

V gene TRBV5-6 combines with J gene TRBJ1-2; TRBD1 might be the D (6 bases). Germline V lookup: CDR1 SGHDT, CDR2 YYEEEE. The V and J ends lost 5 bases and 8 bases respectively, with 16 bases between them. The CDR3 length is 13 residues. The CDR3 protein is CASRHAAGGGYTF. The CDR3 DNA follows: TGTGCCAGCAGACACGCGGCGGGGGGCGGCTACACCTTC.

The chain is built from TRBV7-2 and TRBJ1-2, with 11 positions matching TRBD1. Germline V gene sequence: CDR1 SGHTA, CDR2 FQGNSA. The CDR3 sequence is 15 residues long. J gave up 5 bases and V 3 bases, and 5 bases lay outside the gene matches. The CDR3 protein is CASSLPGTGGYGYTF. The CDR3 DNA sequence: TGTGCCAGCAGCTTGCCGGGGACAGGGGGGTATGGCTACACCTTC.

The CDR3 loop is CASSETGLYGYTF. The CDR3 region has the DNA TGTGCCAGCAGTGAAACAGGCCTCTATGGCTACACCTTC. The chain recombines TRBV6-1 with TRBJ1-2; a possible D gene is TRBD1 (5 bases). V was clipped by 2 bases and J by 4 bases, with 8 bases between them. The CDR3 covers 13 residues. The germline V gene has CDR1 MNHNS and CDR2 SASEGT.

V is TRBV9 and J is TRBJ1-2; TRBD1 matches 7 bases. The CDR3 loop spans 15 amino acids. The V and J ends lost 1 base and 4 bases, in that order; junction bases with no gene match: 7. Germline assignment: CDR1 SGDLS and CDR2 YYNGEE. Written as DNA, the CDR3 is TGTGCCAGCAGCGTACTGGACAGGCCAGTCTATGGCTACACCTTC. Its protein is CASSVLDRPVYGYTF.

V and J are TRBV5-6 and TRBJ1-1, with D perhaps matching TRBD1 (6 bases). CDR1 is SGHDT and CDR2 is YYEEEE in the germline V gene. This CDR3 spans 16 amino acids. V was pared by 4 bases and J by 0 bases, with 16 bases between. This CDR3 is CASSPQGWGMNTEAFF. In DNA form, the CDR3 reads TGTGCCAGCAGCCCACAGGGATGGGGTATGAACACTGAAGCTTTCTTT.